This T cell receptor (beta chain) was sequenced in a study of T cell responses to AZD1222 COVID-19 vaccine. This table comes from immunoSEQ multiplex PCR, and its TCRdb copy is limited to in-frame clones, with some not included. Of approximately 110,000 clones listed, about 88% are singletons. Comment on this clone: Its antigen is unknown.

Overall study findings and caveats: Only after the peak T cell response were repertoires sampled. Donor demographics were predominantly white British with a female majority; clonal diversity may be underestimated.

The V end was cut by 6 bases, the J end by 1 base, with 22 bases between. This CDR3 has 18 amino acids. From germline, CDR1 is SGHDN and CDR2 FVKESK. This sequence was found in an adult in good health. Sample: peripheral blood, taken on day 0 of AZD1222 vaccination. This rearrangement joins TRBV14 to TRBJ2-1; D may correspond to TRBD1 or TRBD2 (8 bases each). The CDR3 region has the DNA TGTGCCAGCAGTCGAGGACAGGGACTAGGACTGTCCTACAATGAGCAGTTCTTC. This sequence encodes CASSRGQGLGLSYNEQFF.